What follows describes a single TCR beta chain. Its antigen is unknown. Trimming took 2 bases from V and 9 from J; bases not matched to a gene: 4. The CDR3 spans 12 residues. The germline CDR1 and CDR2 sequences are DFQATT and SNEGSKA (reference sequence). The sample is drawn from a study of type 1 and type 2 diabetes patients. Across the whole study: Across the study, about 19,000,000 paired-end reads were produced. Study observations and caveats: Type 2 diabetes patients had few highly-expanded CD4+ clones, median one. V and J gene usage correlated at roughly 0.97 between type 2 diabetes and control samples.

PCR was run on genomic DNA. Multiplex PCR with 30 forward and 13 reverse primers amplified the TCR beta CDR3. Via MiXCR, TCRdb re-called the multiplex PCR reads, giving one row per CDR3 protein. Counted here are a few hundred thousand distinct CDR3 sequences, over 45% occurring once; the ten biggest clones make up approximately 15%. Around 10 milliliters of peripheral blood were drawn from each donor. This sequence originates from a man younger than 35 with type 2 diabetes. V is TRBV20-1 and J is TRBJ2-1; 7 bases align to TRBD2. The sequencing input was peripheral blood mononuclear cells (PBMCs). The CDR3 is CSARLLAREQFF. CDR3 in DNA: TGCAGTGCTAGATTACTAGCGCGTGAGCAGTTCTTC.